Following are 2 T cell receptor beta chains from one sample sequenced in a study of blood T cell repertoires in COVID-19. Repertoires were generated with immunoSEQ multiplex PCR, while TCRdb's copy carries only in-frame clones and drops some. Here the sample spans over 150,000 clones, 70% to 85% being singletons. Sequenced input: peripheral blood. The receptors were gathered from a human donor in a cohort sampled during active COVID-19.

V usage is TRBV4-1 and J usage is TRBJ2-2; weak D call: TRBD2 (6 bases). Per germline, CDR1 MGHRA and CDR2 YSYEKL. Trimming took off 4 bases at V and 8 bases at J, with 11 bases between the two ends. The CDR3 consists of 13 residues. CDR3 DNA sequence: TGCGCCAGCAGCCGACGGGAGTTGGGGGAGCTGTTTTTT. Encoded protein: CASSRRELGELFF.

The rearrangement uses TRBV24-1 and TRBJ1-5; TRBD1 agrees at 8 bases. The CDR3 has 14 amino acids. Germline CDR1 KGHDR, CDR2 SFDVKD. V shed 4 bases, J shed 8 bases, and the junction held 6 bases outside the gene matches. The CDR3 here is CATSDRQGSEPQHF. CDR3 nucleotide sequence: TGTGCCACCAGTGACCGACAGGGGTCGGAGCCCCAGCATTTT.